These 24 T cell receptor beta chains share one sample of origin, sequenced in a study of cytomegalovirus exposure and HLA in healthy donors. The PCR employed 60 Vbeta primers together with 13 Jbeta primers. Here immunoSEQ multiplex PCR was the method, and the copy in TCRdb shows in-frame clones only, minus some. Here the sample spans about 130,000 clones, 75% to 90% being singletons. Sequencing input: PBMCs. These receptors all stem from a woman between 40 and 55 years old in good health and CMV-seropositive.

The chain couples TRBV19 to TRBJ2-7; maybe TRBD1 (6 bases). Trimming stripped 5 bases from V and 1 base from J, with 9 bases between. CDR1 and CDR2 (germline): LNHDA, SQIVND (reference sequence). The CDR3 extends over 13 amino acids. The CDR3 DNA reads TGTGCCAGTAGTTGGGGGCTGTCCTACGAGCAGTACTTC. Translated, it gives CASSWGLSYEQYF.

V is TRBV27 and J is TRBJ2-5, with D possibly TRBD1 on 6 matching bases. V was trimmed by 5 bases and J by 5 bases, leaving 21 bases between them. The CDR3 runs to 16 residues. Per germline, CDR1 MNHEY and CDR2 SMNVEV (reference sequence). The CDR3: CASSAPGGPGIETQYF. Here the CDR3 DNA reads TGTGCCAGCAGTGCCCCTGGGGGCCCGGGCATCGAGACCCAGTACTTC.

The V gene is TRBV7-2, the J gene TRBJ1-6; perhaps TRBD1 as D (6 bases). Between the trimmed V and J ends, which lost 4 bases and 9 bases, there was a span of 10 bases. Germline V gene sequence: CDR1 SGHTA, CDR2 FQGNSA. CDR3 length: 13 residues. The DNA of the CDR3 is TGTGCCAGCAGCTCCGACAGGTCTTCACCCCTCCACTTT. Translated: CASSSDRSSPLHF.

This sequence joins TRBV29-1 and TRBJ2-1; D is perhaps TRBD2 (6 bases). The V gene lost 4 bases and the J gene lost 9 bases, with 19 bases spanning the gap. The CDR3 contains 14 residues. In germline, CDR1 is SQVTM, CDR2 ANQGSEA. The DNA of the CDR3 is TGCAGCGTTGTCGGCCCCGGGGAGGCGGGTGAGCAGTTCTTC. This sequence encodes CSVVGPGEAGEQFF.

In nucleotides, the CDR3 is TGTGCCAGCAGGGTAACTAGCGGGGGGTCCGAGCAGTACTTC. Amino acid sequence: CASRVTSGGSEQYF. The chain recombines TRBV6-6 with TRBJ2-7, with 12 bases lining up with TRBD2. Germline-derived CDR1 and CDR2 are MNHNY and SVGAGI (reference sequence). This CDR3 region has 14 residues. With 6 bases clipped from V and 6 bases from J, the junction kept 6 bases outside the gene matches.

The rearrangement links TRBV4-2 to TRBJ1-1; D is ambiguous. Per the germline V gene, CDR1 is LGHNA and CDR2 is YNFKEQ. Trimming shortened V by 0 bases and J by 4 bases, and 15 bases separated the two germline ends. The CDR3 spans 16 residues. The CDR3 DNA reads TGTGCCAGCAGCCAAGATTGGCCGGTCGGCGGCACTGAAGCTTTCTTT. Its translation: CASSQDWPVGGTEAFF.

The chain couples TRBV9 to TRBJ2-3; D not certain. The CDR3 covers 13 residues. The V end lost 4 bases, the J end lost 4 bases, and 10 bases lay between the germline ends. Germline lookup yields CDR1 SGDLS and CDR2 YYNGEE. The CDR3 is CASSRVGADTQYF. The CDR3 bases are TGTGCCAGCAGCCGGGTTGGCGCAGATACGCAGTATTTT.

V is TRBV10-1 and J is TRBJ1-1; TRBD1 is a possible D gene (6 bases). This CDR3 spans 11 amino acids. Germline lookup yields CDR1 WNHNN and CDR2 SYGVQD (reference sequence). The germline V and J ends were trimmed by 2 bases and 10 bases, with 8 bases remaining between them. CDR3 loop: CASSEGGAAFF. The CDR3, as DNA: TGCGCCAGCAGTGAGGGGGGCGCAGCTTTCTTT.

The V call is TRBV5-6, the J call TRBJ2-5, with 7 bases fitting TRBD1. The J call is uncertain, as TRBJ2-7 better fits the DNA end. Looked up from germline, CDR1 is SGHDT and CDR2 is YYEEEE. This CDR3 is built from 15 residues. In DNA, the CDR3 is TGTGCCAGCAGCAGACAGGGAAATCGTTACTACGAGCAGTACTTC. The encoded protein is CASSRQGNRYYEQYF.

The rearrangement uses TRBV19 and TRBJ1-2; no definite D call. The CDR3 spans 13 residues. Germline V gives CDR1 LNHDA, CDR2 SQIVND (reference sequence). V gave up 3 bases and J gave up 3 bases, with 8 bases separating them. CDR3 coding DNA: TGTGCCAGTAGTATCCCAGGTCACTATGGCTACACCTTC. It codes for CASSIPGHYGYTF. Using reference TRBV19 and TRBJ1-2 for the parts outside the CDR3, the full variable domain is DGGITQSPKYLFRKEGQNVTLSCEQNLNHDAMYWYRQDPGQGLRLIYYSQIVNDFQKGDIAEGYSVSREKKESFPLTVTSAQKNPTAFYLCASSIPGHYGYTFGSGTRLTVV.

Concerning this clone: Other DNA sequences in the sample encode the same CDR3. This chain connects TRBV6-6 to TRBJ1-1, with 7 bases lining up with TRBD1. Unmatched junction bases numbered 8, after V lost 6 bases and J lost 1 base. CDR1 MNHNY and CDR2 SVGAGI come from the germline V gene (reference sequence). The CDR3 is made up of 15 amino acids. CDR3 sequence reads: CASSDRASTNTEAFF. CDR3 in DNA: TGTGCCAGCAGCGACAGGGCCAGCACGAACACTGAAGCTTTCTTT.

This clone was counted between two and nine times. CDR3 nucleotides: TGTGCCAGCAGCTTGCCGGGGGGGCTTTACAATGAGCAGTTCTTC. Its protein product is CASSLPGGLYNEQFF. The chain links TRBV5-8 to TRBJ2-1; 8 bases align to TRBD2. This CDR3 region has 15 residues. Germline loops: CDR1 SGHTS, CDR2 YDEGEE. The J segment lost 4 bases and the V segment lost 1 base, leaving 4 bases of the junction unmatched.

The V call is TRBV19, the J call TRBJ2-7, with 11 nucleotides matching TRBD1. CDR1 is LNHDA, CDR2 SQIVND, per germline (reference sequence). CDR3 size: 14 residues. The chain's CDR3 is CATRPGQGAYEQYF. CDR3 DNA sequence: TGTGCGACACGGCCGGGACAGGGGGCCTACGAGCAGTACTTC.

V gene TRBV5-6 combines with J gene TRBJ2-1, with D tentatively TRBD1 (6 bases). This CDR3 has 14 amino acids. The germline CDR1 and CDR2 sequences are SGHDT and YYEEEE. The V and J ends lost 0 bases and 14 bases respectively, with 18 bases between them. This CDR3 is CASSLARTVSLEFF. The CDR3 region has the DNA TGTGCCAGCAGCTTGGCCCGGACAGTAAGTCTGGAGTTCTTC.

The chain joins TRBV9 to TRBJ2-7, with 10 bases matching TRBD1. The CDR3 sequence is 15 residues long. V trimming: 1 base; J trimming: 5 bases; junction bases outside the gene matches: 6. CDR1 is SGDLS and CDR2 is YYNGEE in the germline V gene. DNA for the CDR3: TGTGCCAGCAGCGTATCGGGACAGGGGTCCAACGAGCAGTACTTC. Amino acids: CASSVSGQGSNEQYF.

The chain uses TRBV5-6 and TRBJ1-2; no definite D call. Trimming stripped 4 bases from V and 1 base from J, with 8 bases between. This CDR3 is 13 amino acids long. The germline CDR1 and CDR2 sequences are SGHDT and YYEEEE. The CDR3 sequence is CASSPTDNYGYTF. DNA for the CDR3: TGTGCCAGCAGCCCTACAGATAACTATGGCTACACCTTC.

Here the CDR3 DNA reads TGTGCCAGCAGCTTAACTAGAAGCAACAATCAGCCCCAGCATTTT. It codes for CASSLTRSNNQPQHF. The gene calls are TRBV7-8 and TRBJ1-5; no clear D gene. Germline assignment: CDR1 SGHVS and CDR2 FQNEAQ. This CDR3 has 15 amino acids. Trimming left V 2 bases short and J 3 bases short, with 11 bases between.

This clone has only a few counts. This chain connects TRBV10-3 to TRBJ2-5; tentatively, D is TRBD1 (5 bases). Germline V gives CDR1 ENHRY, CDR2 SYGVKD. Deletions cut 10 bases from V and 5 bases from J, with 8 bases between. The CDR3 is 10 residues long. The CDR3 is CATKGETQYF. The CDR3 DNA follows: TGTGCCACCAAGGGGGAGACCCAGTACTTC.

V gene TRBV7-9 combines with J gene TRBJ1-2; tentatively, D is TRBD1 (5 bases). V was pared by 5 bases and J by 6 bases, with 16 bases between. The CDR3 sequence is 14 residues long. The germline CDR1 and CDR2 sequences are SEHNR and FQNEAQ (reference sequence). The CDR3 loop reads CASSPGGGYDGYTF. The CDR3 nucleotides are TGTGCCAGCAGCCCGGGGGGAGGGTACGATGGCTACACCTTC.

The chain is built from TRBV5-1 and TRBJ2-7; 7 nucleotides align to TRBD2. Looked up from germline, CDR1 is SGHRS and CDR2 is YFSETQ. CDR3 length: 15 amino acids. The V gene end was trimmed by 4 bases and the J gene end by 3 bases; junction bases not matched to a gene: 10. DNA for the CDR3: TGCGCCAGCAGCGGGGGGGGGAAACTAGACTACGAGCAGTACTTC. This sequence encodes CASSGGGKLDYEQYF.

The genes are TRBV7-2 and TRBJ2-7; 7 bases map to TRBD1. From germline, CDR1 is SGHTA and CDR2 FQGNSA. The V and J ends lost 4 bases and 3 bases, in that order; junction bases with no gene match: 9. The CDR3 is 15 residues long. The CDR3 is CASSSAQGVHYEQYF. The CDR3 DNA follows: TGTGCCAGCAGCTCGGCCCAGGGGGTCCACTACGAGCAGTACTTC.

The CDR3 protein is CASRENTGGACGYTF. For the CDR3, the DNA is TGTGCCAGCAGGGAAAATACAGGGGGCGCATGTGGCTACACCTTC. The chain links TRBV6-5 to TRBJ1-2, with 9 bases that match TRBD1. This CDR3 region has 15 residues. Germline CDR1 is MNHEY and CDR2 is SVGAGI. The V and J ends lost 6 bases and 7 bases, in that order; junction bases with no gene match: 12.

This clone was picked up a small number of times. The V call is TRBV29-1, the J call TRBJ2-5; the match to TRBD1 covers 8 bases. CDR1 SQVTM and CDR2 ANQGSEA come from the germline V gene. CDR3 length: 14 residues. V was pared by 6 bases and J by 4 bases, with 10 bases of the junction left unmatched. The CDR3 loop is CSVSGQGPRETQYF. For the CDR3, the DNA is TGCAGCGTGTCTGGACAGGGCCCGCGAGAGACCCAGTACTTC.

As regards this clone: One junction end does not reproduce the germline sequence, and a read error may be involved. The same CDR3 can be traced to other DNA sequences in this sample. This chain links TRBV29-1 with TRBJ1-2, with 7 bases identical to TRBD1. The germline V gene has CDR1 SQVTM and CDR2 ANQGSEA. The CDR3 consists of 16 residues. DNA for the CDR3: TGCAGTGTTGAAGAGATAACAGGGGCCCCTAACTATGGCTACACCTTC. Encoded protein: CSVEEITGAPNYGYTF.